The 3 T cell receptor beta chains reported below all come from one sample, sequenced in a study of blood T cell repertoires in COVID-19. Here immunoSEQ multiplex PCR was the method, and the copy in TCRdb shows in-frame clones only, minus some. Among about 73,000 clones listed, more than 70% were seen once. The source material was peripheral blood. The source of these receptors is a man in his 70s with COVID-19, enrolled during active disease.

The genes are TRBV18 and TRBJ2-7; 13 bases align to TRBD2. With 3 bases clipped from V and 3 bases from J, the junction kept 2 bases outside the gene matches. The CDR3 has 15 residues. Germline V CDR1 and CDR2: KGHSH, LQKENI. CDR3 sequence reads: CASSPGTSGNYEQYF. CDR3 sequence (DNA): TGTGCCAGCTCACCGGGGACTAGCGGGAACTACGAGCAGTACTTC.

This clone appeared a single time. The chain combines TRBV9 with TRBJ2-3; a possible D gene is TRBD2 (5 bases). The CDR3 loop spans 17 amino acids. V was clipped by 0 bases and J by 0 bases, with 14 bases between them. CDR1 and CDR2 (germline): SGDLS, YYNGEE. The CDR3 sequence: CASSVVASSFSTDTQYF. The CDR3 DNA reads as TGTGCCAGCAGCGTAGTGGCTAGCAGCTTTAGCACAGATACGCAGTATTTT.

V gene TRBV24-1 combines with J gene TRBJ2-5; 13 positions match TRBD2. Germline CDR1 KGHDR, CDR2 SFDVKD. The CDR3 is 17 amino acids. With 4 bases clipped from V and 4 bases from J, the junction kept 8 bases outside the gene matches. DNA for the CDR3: TGTGCCACCAGTGAAACTAGCGGGAGGGCCGGGGGAGAGACCCAGTACTTC. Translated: CATSETSGRAGGETQYF.